This T cell receptor (beta chain) was profiled in a study of CXCR4 blockade with PD-1 therapy in pancreatic cancer. Study-wide results and limits: Tumors were clonally expanded, mean approximately 0.14 versus 0.053 in healthy blood. Frequent tumor clones were encoded by many distinct rearrangements, suggesting shared antigens.

CDR3 length equals 13 residues. Germline CDR1 is MNHGY and CDR2 is SAAAGT. V dropped 6 bases and J dropped 7 bases, with 13 bases sitting between them. The data were produced by immunoSEQ multiplex PCR, yet TCRdb's version contains in-frame clones alone and is incomplete. The data contain thousands of clones, around 50% of them singletons. This clone ranks as medium-sized (0.01 to 0.1%). Its cognate antigen is unknown. The V call is TRBV6-8, the J call TRBJ1-5; no clear D. The sample taken for sequencing was tumor tissue. The sequence was obtained from a human donor with pancreatic ductal adenocarcinoma. CDR3 in amino acids: CASSLLASQPQHF. The CDR3 DNA follows: TGTGCCAGCAGCCTACTGGCCAGCCAGCCCCAGCATTTT.